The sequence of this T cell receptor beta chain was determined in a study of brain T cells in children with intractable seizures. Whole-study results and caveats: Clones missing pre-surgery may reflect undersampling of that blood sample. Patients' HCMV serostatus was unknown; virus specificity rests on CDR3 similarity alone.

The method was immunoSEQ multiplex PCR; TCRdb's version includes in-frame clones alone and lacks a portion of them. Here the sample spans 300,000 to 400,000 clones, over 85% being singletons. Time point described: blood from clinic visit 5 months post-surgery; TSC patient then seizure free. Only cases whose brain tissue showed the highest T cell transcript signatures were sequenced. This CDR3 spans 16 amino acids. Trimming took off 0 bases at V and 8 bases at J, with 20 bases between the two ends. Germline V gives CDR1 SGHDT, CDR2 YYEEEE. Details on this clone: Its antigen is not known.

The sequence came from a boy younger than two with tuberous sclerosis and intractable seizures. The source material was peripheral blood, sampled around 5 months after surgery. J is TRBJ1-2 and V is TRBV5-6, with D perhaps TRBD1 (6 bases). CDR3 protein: CASSLGTRGEGGGYTF. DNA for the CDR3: TGTGCCAGCAGCTTGGGAACCAGGGGAGAAGGTGGAGGCTACACCTTC.